The source of this T cell receptor (beta chain) is a study of cytomegalovirus exposure and HLA in healthy donors. Data came from immunoSEQ multiplex PCR; TCRdb stores just in-frame clones and leaves some out. Of under 250,000 clones listed, approximately 78% are singletons. V lost 4 bases and J 1 base, leaving 10 bases between the germline ends. CDR1 SQVTM and CDR2 ANQGSEA come from the germline V gene. The CDR3 totals 13 residues. The study, taken as a whole, reports: It was confirmed in vitro that a few of the CMV-associated chains were specific for CMV antigens. Subsequent analysis showed first-cohort TCR clusters tending to co-occur in about 110 validation repertoires.

A word on this clone: Its specificity is unknown.

The chain links TRBV29-1 to TRBJ1-2, with D maybe TRBD1 (5 bases). What was sequenced was PBMCs. The clonotype comes from a woman in her 30s in good health and CMV-seronegative. The DNA for the CDR3 is TGCAGCGTTGGACAGATACTTAACTATGGCTACACCTTC. It codes for CSVGQILNYGYTF.